Below, one TCR beta chain is given with its context. What it binds is unknown. The same CDR3 is also encoded by other DNA sequences in this sample. These data originate in a study of cytomegalovirus exposure and HLA in healthy donors. About the study: The same platform used for the 500 to 850 first-cohort repertoires was also used for the roughly 130 validation repertoires, as a later analysis reported. General study points: Cytomegalovirus-associated status was assigned to around 160 TCR beta chains. Many donors shared some public TCRs, even though most TCR sequences were rare.

Profiling relied on immunoSEQ multiplex PCR, and the TCRdb table lists in-frame clones only, not all of them. The sample includes under 95,000 clones, approximately 95% of them seen just once. The sample consisted of PBMCs. The receptor was isolated from a woman in her late teens or twenties in good health and CMV-seronegative.

CDR3 amino acids: CAWRGGGRQTQYF. CDR3 DNA: TGTGCCTGGAGGGGGGGCGGGAGACAGACCCAGTACTTC. J is TRBJ2-5 and V is TRBV30; D may be TRBD2 (7 bases). This CDR3 spans 13 amino acids. Germline-derived CDR1 and CDR2 are GTSNPN and SVGIG (reference sequence). The ends were cut back, 3 bases at V and 6 bases at J, with 14 bases in the middle.